The 25 T cell receptor beta chains below all came from one sample that was sequenced in a study of cytomegalovirus exposure and HLA in healthy donors. The primer mix had 60 Vbeta and 13 Jbeta primers. Measured with immunoSEQ multiplex PCR; TCRdb has only the in-frame clones, and not every one. The sample gives roughly 100,000 clones, around three quarters of which show up once; over 4.5% is in the top ten. Sequencing was carried out using PBMCs. The source is a woman under 30 in good health and CMV-seropositive.

This chain connects TRBV11-2 to TRBJ2-7; the D is unclear. The CDR3 has 12 amino acids. Trimming stripped 4 bases from V and 5 bases from J, with 9 bases between. Germline CDR1 and CDR2: SGHAT and FQNNGV. CDR3 amino acids: CASSSGWNEQYF. As DNA, the CDR3 is TGTGCCAGCAGCTCAGGATGGAACGAGCAGTACTTC.

V and J are TRBV14 and TRBJ1-2, with TRBD1 identical over 7 bases. The V and J ends lost 4 bases and 2 bases, in that order; junction bases with no gene match: 7. This CDR3 spans 15 amino acids. Germline V lookup: CDR1 SGHDN, CDR2 FVKESK. CDR3 coding DNA: TGTGCCAGCAGCCTCAAGACAGGGTGGAACTATGGCTACACCTTC. Residues: CASSLKTGWNYGYTF.

The J gene is TRBJ2-5, the V gene TRBV6-1, with 7 bases identical to TRBD2. Germline CDR1 reads MNHNS; CDR2 reads SASEGT. The length of the CDR3 is 14 residues. With V trimmed by 10 bases and J by 4 bases, 12 bases remained unmatched. The CDR3 region has the DNA TGTGCCACCCGACCGAGGGAGGGCCGAGAGACCCAGTACTTC. Translation gives CATRPREGRETQYF.

This chain joins TRBV6-5 and TRBJ1-1, with D perhaps TRBD1 (5 bases). Germline V lookup: CDR1 MNHEY, CDR2 SVGAGI. The CDR3 spans 13 residues. The V gene lost 5 bases and the J gene lost 1 base, with 8 bases spanning the gap. This CDR3 is CASSPGANTEAFF. CDR3 nucleotides: TGTGCCAGCAGTCCTGGGGCGAACACTGAAGCTTTCTTT.

The chain couples TRBV19 to TRBJ2-1; maybe TRBD1 (6 bases). V was cut by 8 bases and J by 0 bases, with 8 bases left in between. CDR3 length: 13 amino acids. CDR1 and CDR2 (germline): LNHDA, SQIVND (reference sequence). CDR3 bases: TGTGCCAGTGCGGACAGCTCCTACAATGAGCAGTTCTTC. As protein: CASADSSYNEQFF.

This clone was observed a few times. This CDR3 is missing its conserved last phenylalanine or tryptophan, likely due to a read error. This sequence joins TRBV18 and TRBJ2-2; no reliable D call. V gave up 0 bases and J gave up 6 bases, with 5 bases separating them. The CDR3 consists of 13 residues. The germline gives CDR1 KGHSH, CDR2 LQKENI. Here the CDR3 DNA reads TGTGCCAGCTCACCACCGAGGTCCGGGGAGCTGTTTGTT. Residues: CASSPPRSGELFV.

The chain is built from TRBV5-1 and TRBJ2-2; the D gene is possibly TRBD1 (7 bases). Germline-derived CDR1 and CDR2 are SGHRS and YFSETQ. This CDR3 comprises 13 residues. The V end was cut by 4 bases, the J end by 4 bases, with 8 bases between. The chain's CDR3 is CASSQGGTGELFF. The CDR3 DNA reads TGCGCCAGCAGCCAGGGGGGCACCGGGGAGCTGTTTTTT. The full variable domain, with the rest looked up from reference TRBV5-1 and TRBJ2-2, is KAGVTQTPRYLIKTRGQQVTLSCSPISGHRSVSWYQQTPGQGLQFLFEYFSETQRNKGNFPGRFSGRQFSNSRSEMNVSTLELGDSALYLCASSQGGTGELFFGEGSRLTVL.

The chain recombines TRBV27 with TRBJ1-4; 9 positions agree with TRBD1. Germline V gene lookup returns CDR1 MNHEY and CDR2 SMNVEV (reference sequence). With 5 bases clipped from V and 3 bases from J, the junction kept 4 bases outside the gene matches. CDR3 size: 15 residues. The DNA for the CDR3 is TGTGCCAGCAGTGACAGGGGGAGGGCTAATGAAAAACTGTTTTTT. Its protein product is CASSDRGRANEKLFF.

As DNA, the CDR3 is TGTGCCAGCAGGTCAGGGGGCACAGATACGCAGTATTTT. This encodes CASRSGGTDTQYF. V usage is TRBV6-5 and J usage is TRBJ2-3, with D possibly TRBD1 on 6 matching bases. The CDR3 runs to 13 residues. Between the trimmed V and J ends, which lost 6 bases and 1 base, there was a span of 8 bases. The germline V gene encodes CDR1 MNHEY and CDR2 SVGAGI.

This chain joins TRBV11-2 and TRBJ2-1; D is possibly TRBD2 (5 bases). Trimming took 4 bases from V and 7 from J, leaving 20 bases between them. The CDR3 is made up of 16 amino acids. CDR1 is SGHAT and CDR2 is FQNNGV in the germline V gene. Here the CDR3 DNA reads TGTGCCAGCAGCTCGAGGGCTGGTTCTAGCTGGAATGAGCAGTTCTTC. It translates to CASSSRAGSSWNEQFF.

The V gene is TRBV11-3, the J gene TRBJ2-7; 10 bases map to TRBD2. With V trimmed by 5 bases and J by 3 bases, 4 bases remained unmatched. CDR1 is SGHNT and CDR2 is YENEEA in the germline V gene. The CDR3 spans 14 residues. DNA of the CDR3: TGTGCCAGCAGCAAAGGGACTAGCGACTACGAGCAGTACTTC. It yields the protein CASSKGTSDYEQYF.

This chain uses TRBV6-5 with TRBJ2-7, with 10 bases fitting TRBD1. Trimming took 5 bases from V and 5 from J; bases not matched to a gene: 3. In germline, CDR1 is MNHEY, CDR2 SVGAGI. This CDR3 has 13 amino acids. CDR3 sequence reads: CASSAGQGDEQYF. The CDR3 DNA reads as TGTGCCAGCAGTGCCGGACAGGGGGACGAGCAGTACTTC.

The V gene is TRBV6-1, the J gene TRBJ1-5, with D perhaps TRBD1 (6 bases). The CDR3 is 15 amino acids. Germline V gene data show CDR1 as MNHNS and CDR2 as SASEGT. The V end lost 5 bases, the J end lost 0 bases, and 11 bases lay between the germline ends. The CDR3 reads CASSWAQGSNQPQHF. The CDR3 DNA reads TGTGCCAGCAGTTGGGCACAGGGTAGCAATCAGCCCCAGCATTTT.

The chain has TRBV6-1 and TRBJ1-5; D is unclear. V shed 6 bases and J shed 5 bases, with 17 bases lying between them. CDR3 length: 15 residues. Per the germline V gene, CDR1 is MNHNS and CDR2 is SASEGT. CDR3 nucleotide sequence: TGTGCCAGCAGATCCGGGGTCGCCCTGGATCAGCCCCAGCATTTT. Translation: CASRSGVALDQPQHF.

This chain joins TRBV29-1 and TRBJ2-5; D might be TRBD2 (6 bases). The CDR3 length is 13 residues. Germline V gene sequence: CDR1 SQVTM, CDR2 ANQGSEA. V was pared by 6 bases and J by 5 bases, with 16 bases between. CDR3 nucleotide sequence: TGCAGCGTCATGGGTCTAGCGCAGGAGACCCAGTACTTC. Translation gives CSVMGLAQETQYF.

This clone has only a few counts. The chain recombines TRBV29-1 with TRBJ1-2; possibly TRBD1 for D (5 bases). V gave up 7 bases and J gave up 7 bases, with 16 bases separating them. This CDR3 region has 12 residues. The germline V gene encodes CDR1 SQVTM and CDR2 ANQGSEA. The chain's CDR3 is CSAAGQGSGYTF. The CDR3 coding sequence is TGCAGCGCTGCTGGGCAGGGTTCTGGCTACACCTTC.

This chain links TRBV5-1 with TRBJ2-4; the D is unclear. The V end was cut by 3 bases, the J end by 3 bases, with 19 bases between. This CDR3 is built from 17 residues. Germline CDR1 and CDR2: SGHRS and YFSETQ. The CDR3 here is CASSSGSINEVKNIQYF. In DNA, the CDR3 is TGCGCCAGCAGCTCCGGGTCTATAAACGAGGTCAAAAACATTCAGTACTTC. The full variable domain, its missing parts supplied by reference TRBV5-1 and TRBJ2-4, is KAGVTQTPRYLIKTRGQQVTLSCSPISGHRSVSWYQQTPGQGLQFLFEYFSETQRNKGNFPGRFSGRQFSNSRSEMNVSTLELGDSALYLCASSSGSINEVKNIQYFGAGTRLSVL.

V gene TRBV6-1 combines with J gene TRBJ2-7, with a possible D match to TRBD2 (6 bases). Germline CDR1 and CDR2: MNHNS and SASEGT. Trimming cost V 2 bases and J 1 base, with 12 bases left between them. This CDR3 has 15 residues. CDR3 sequence reads: CASSELEGSSYEQYF. In DNA, the CDR3 is TGTGCCAGCAGTGAATTGGAGGGCAGTTCCTACGAGCAGTACTTC.

The count of this clone is one. The chain links TRBV6-1 to TRBJ2-1; 8 positions agree with TRBD2. The CDR3 totals 14 residues. Per the germline V gene, CDR1 is MNHNS and CDR2 is SASEGT. The J segment lost 4 bases and the V segment lost 6 bases, leaving 5 bases of the junction unmatched. CDR3 region: CASSAGGPYNEQFF. The DNA of the CDR3 is TGTGCCAGCAGCGCGGGAGGTCCTTACAATGAGCAGTTCTTC.

The gene calls are TRBV28 and TRBJ1-3; unclear D gene. Germline CDR1 is MDHEN and CDR2 is SYDVKM. The CDR3 runs 16 residues. V gave up 5 bases and J gave up 0 bases, with 14 bases separating them. CDR3 coding DNA: TGTGCCAGCAGTGAGGATGGGTCCTACTCTGGAAACACCATATATTTT. Protein product: CASSEDGSYSGNTIYF.

This clone was recorded a few times. The chain is built from TRBV7-9 and TRBJ1-1; D perhaps matches TRBD1 (5 bases). There are 14 residues in the CDR3. Germline V gene sequence: CDR1 SEHNR, CDR2 FQNEAQ (reference sequence). V was shortened by 1 base and J by 3 bases, with 9 bases between the two germline ends. CDR3 region: CASSLGGSYTEAFF. CDR3 DNA: TGTGCCAGCAGCTTAGGGGGCAGCTACACTGAAGCTTTCTTT. Supplemented by reference TRBV7-9 and TRBJ1-1, the full variable domain reads DTGVSQNPRHKITKRGQNVTFRCDPISEHNRLYWYRQTLGQGPEFLTYFQNEAQLEKSRLLSDRFSAERPKGSFSTLEIQRTEQGDSAMYLCASSLGGSYTEAFFGQGTRLTVV.

The chain couples TRBV5-1 to TRBJ2-6; a weak D match, TRBD1 (5 bases). The germline gives CDR1 SGHRS, CDR2 YFSETQ. V was cut by 3 bases and J by 0 bases, with 10 bases left in between. This CDR3 is built from 16 residues. Written as DNA, the CDR3 is TGCGCCAGCAGCTGGACAACCAACTCTGGGGCCAACGTCCTGACTTTC. Amino acids: CASSWTTNSGANVLTF. Combining the CDR3 with reference TRBV5-1 and TRBJ2-6 gives the whole variable domain KAGVTQTPRYLIKTRGQQVTLSCSPISGHRSVSWYQQTPGQGLQFLFEYFSETQRNKGNFPGRFSGRQFSNSRSEMNVSTLELGDSALYLCASSWTTNSGANVLTFGAGSRLTVL.

The gene calls are TRBV2 and TRBJ2-7; D may be TRBD2 (6 bases). Germline V gives CDR1 SNHLY, CDR2 FYNNEI. The CDR3 spans 11 residues. With 11 bases removed from V and 2 bases from J, the gap between germline ends came to 10 bases. The CDR3 spells CAGGLPYEQYF. CDR3 sequence (DNA): TGTGCCGGGGGACTCCCCTACGAGCAGTACTTC.

This chain joins TRBV19 and TRBJ1-5; tentative D call: TRBD1 (6 bases). Trimming left V 5 bases short and J 2 bases short, with 13 bases between. CDR1 and CDR2 from the germline V gene are LNHDA and SQIVND (reference sequence). The CDR3 length is 15 residues. CDR3: CASSPGANGNQPQHF. DNA for the CDR3: TGTGCCAGTAGTCCAGGGGCGAATGGCAATCAGCCCCAGCATTTT.

This clone turned up a few times. This chain uses TRBV6-1 with TRBJ2-7; the match to TRBD2 covers 11 bases. The CDR3 runs to 17 residues. V lost 0 bases, J lost 7 bases, and 11 bases stayed unmatched. CDR1 is MNHNS, CDR2 SASEGT, per germline. This CDR3 reads CASSEARGTSGSGEQYF. The CDR3 bases are TGTGCCAGCAGTGAAGCGCGTGGGACTAGCGGCTCGGGGGAGCAGTACTTC.